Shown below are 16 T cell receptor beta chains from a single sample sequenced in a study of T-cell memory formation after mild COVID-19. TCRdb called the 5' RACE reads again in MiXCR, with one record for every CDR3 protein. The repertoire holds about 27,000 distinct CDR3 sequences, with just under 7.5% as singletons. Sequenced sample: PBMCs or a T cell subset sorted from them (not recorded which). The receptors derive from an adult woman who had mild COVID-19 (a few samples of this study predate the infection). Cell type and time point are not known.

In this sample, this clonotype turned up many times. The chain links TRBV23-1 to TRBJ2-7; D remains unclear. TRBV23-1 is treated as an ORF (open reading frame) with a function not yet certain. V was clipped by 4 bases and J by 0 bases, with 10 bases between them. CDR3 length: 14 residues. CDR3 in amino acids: CASSLVRHSYEQYF. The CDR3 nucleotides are TGCGCCAGCAGTCTGGTCAGACACTCCTACGAGCAGTACTTC.

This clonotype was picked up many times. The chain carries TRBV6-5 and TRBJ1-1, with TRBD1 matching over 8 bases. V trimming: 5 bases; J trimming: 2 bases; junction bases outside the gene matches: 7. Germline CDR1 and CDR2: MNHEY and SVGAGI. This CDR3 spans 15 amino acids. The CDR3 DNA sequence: TGTGCCAGCAGTCGCACAGGGGGTCTTAACACTGAAGCTTTCTTT. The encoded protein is CASSRTGGLNTEAFF.

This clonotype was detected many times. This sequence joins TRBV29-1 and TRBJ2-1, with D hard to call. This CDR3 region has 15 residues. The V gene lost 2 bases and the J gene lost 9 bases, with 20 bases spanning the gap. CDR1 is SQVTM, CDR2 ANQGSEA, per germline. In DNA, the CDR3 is TGCAGCGTTGAATCCCCCCGCGCCCGCACGGGTGAGCAGTTCTTC. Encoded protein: CSVESPRARTGEQFF.

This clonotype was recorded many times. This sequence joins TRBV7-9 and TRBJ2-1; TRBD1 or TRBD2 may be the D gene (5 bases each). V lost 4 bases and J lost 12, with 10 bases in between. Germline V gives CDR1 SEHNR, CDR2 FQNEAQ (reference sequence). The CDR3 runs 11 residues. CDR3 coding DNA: TGTGCCAGCAGCTCCACAGGAGGGCAGTTCTTC. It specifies CASSSTGGQFF.

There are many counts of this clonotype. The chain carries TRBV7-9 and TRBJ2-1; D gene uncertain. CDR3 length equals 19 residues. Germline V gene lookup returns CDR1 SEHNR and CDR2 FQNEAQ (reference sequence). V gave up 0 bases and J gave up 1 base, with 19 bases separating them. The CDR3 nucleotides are TGTGCCAGCAGCTTAGCGCTCGGAAGGGCTCACTCTTCCTACAATGAGCAGTTCTTC. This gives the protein CASSLALGRAHSSYNEQFF.

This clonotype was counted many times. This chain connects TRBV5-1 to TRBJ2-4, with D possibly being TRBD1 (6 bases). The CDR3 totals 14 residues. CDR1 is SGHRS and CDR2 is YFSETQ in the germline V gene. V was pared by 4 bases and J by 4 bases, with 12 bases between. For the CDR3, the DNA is TGCGCCAGCAGCGGTACGACAGGAAAAAACATTCAGTACTTC. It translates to CASSGTTGKNIQYF.

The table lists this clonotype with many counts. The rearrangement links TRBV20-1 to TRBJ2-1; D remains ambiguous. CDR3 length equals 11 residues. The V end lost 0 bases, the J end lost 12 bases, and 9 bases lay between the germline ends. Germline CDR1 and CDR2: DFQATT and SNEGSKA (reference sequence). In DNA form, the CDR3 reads TGCAGTGCTAGAGATAGGCGAACGCAGTTCTTC. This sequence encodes CSARDRRTQFF.

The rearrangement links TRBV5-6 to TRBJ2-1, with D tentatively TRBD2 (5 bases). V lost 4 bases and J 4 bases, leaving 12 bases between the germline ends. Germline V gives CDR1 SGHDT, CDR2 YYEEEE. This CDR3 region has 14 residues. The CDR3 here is CASSRLTGYNEQFF. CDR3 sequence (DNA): TGTGCCAGCAGCCGTTTGACGGGGTACAATGAGCAGTTCTTC.

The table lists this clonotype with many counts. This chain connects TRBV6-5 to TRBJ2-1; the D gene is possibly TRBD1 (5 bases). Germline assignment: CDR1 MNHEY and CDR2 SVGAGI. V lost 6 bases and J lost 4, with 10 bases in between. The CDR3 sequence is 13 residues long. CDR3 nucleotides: TGTGCCAGCAGACGGACACTTTACAATGAGCAGTTCTTC. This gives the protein CASRRTLYNEQFF.

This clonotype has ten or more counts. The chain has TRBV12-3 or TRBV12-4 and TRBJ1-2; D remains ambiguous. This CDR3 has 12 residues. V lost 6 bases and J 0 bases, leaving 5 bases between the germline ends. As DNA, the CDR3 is TGTGCCAGCAGCATGACTAACTATGGCTACACCTTC. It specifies CASSMTNYGYTF.

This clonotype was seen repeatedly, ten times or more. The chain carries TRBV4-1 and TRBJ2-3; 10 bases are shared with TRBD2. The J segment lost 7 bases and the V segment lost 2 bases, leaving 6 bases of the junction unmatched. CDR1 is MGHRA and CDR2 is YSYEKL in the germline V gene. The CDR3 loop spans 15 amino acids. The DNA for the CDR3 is TGCGCCAGCAGCCAACCGCTAGCGGGAGCTCATACGCAGTATTTT. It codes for CASSQPLAGAHTQYF.

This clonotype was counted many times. The CDR3 protein is CASKLGGSTDTQYF. CDR3 in DNA: TGTGCCAGCAAACTCGGGGGGAGCACAGATACGCAGTATTTT. V usage is TRBV7-2 and J usage is TRBJ2-3; 7 nucleotides agree with TRBD2. Germline loops: CDR1 SGHTA, CDR2 FQGNSA. The CDR3 has 14 amino acids. Trimming at V came to 7 bases and at J to 0 bases, leaving 4 bases not matched to a gene.

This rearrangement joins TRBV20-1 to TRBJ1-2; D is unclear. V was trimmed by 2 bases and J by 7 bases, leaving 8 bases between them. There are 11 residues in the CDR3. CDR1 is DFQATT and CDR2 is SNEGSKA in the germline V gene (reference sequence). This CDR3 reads CSARKGSGYTF. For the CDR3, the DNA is TGCAGTGCTAGAAAGGGCAGTGGCTACACCTTC.

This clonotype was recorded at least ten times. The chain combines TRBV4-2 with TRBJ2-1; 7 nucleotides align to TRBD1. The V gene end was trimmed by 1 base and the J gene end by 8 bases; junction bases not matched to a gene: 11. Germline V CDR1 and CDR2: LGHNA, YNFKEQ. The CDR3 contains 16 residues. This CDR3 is CASSQVNKGGADEQFF. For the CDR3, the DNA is TGTGCCAGCAGCCAAGTAAATAAAGGGGGCGCAGATGAGCAGTTCTTC.

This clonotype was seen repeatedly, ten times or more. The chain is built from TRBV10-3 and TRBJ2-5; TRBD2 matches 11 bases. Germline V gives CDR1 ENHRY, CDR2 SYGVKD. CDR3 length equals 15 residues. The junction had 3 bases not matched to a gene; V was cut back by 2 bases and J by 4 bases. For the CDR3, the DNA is TGTGCCATCAGTGAGCTAGCGGGAGGCGGAGAGACCCAGTACTTC. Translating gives CAISELAGGGETQYF.

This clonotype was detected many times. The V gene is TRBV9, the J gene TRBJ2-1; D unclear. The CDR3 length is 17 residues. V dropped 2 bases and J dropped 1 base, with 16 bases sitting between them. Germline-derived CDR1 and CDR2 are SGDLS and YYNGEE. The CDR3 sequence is CASSVTALLSSYNEQFF. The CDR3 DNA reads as TGTGCCAGCAGCGTCACCGCACTACTTTCTTCCTACAATGAGCAGTTCTTC. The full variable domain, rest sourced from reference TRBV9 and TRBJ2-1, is DSGVTQTPKHLITATGQRVTLRCSPRSGDLSVYWYQQSLDQGLQFLIQYYNGEERAKGNILERFSAQQFPDLHSELNLSSLELGDSALYFCASSVTALLSSYNEQFFGPGTRLTVL.